The next 18 T cell receptor beta chains were all read from a single sample in a study of OX40 agonist ivuxolimab in advanced cancers. Sequencing used immunoSEQ multiplex PCR; TCRdb keeps in-frame clones, though not all of them. Of some 50,000 clones listed, almost 85% were seen once; the top ten hold about 4.5%. Here the sequenced sample was CD4+ or CD8+ T cells sorted from blood, taken in a trial of the OX40 agonist ivuxolimab. The receptors originated from an adult with an advanced solid tumor such as melanoma, head and neck, liver or kidney cancer.

V and J are TRBV6-5 and TRBJ1-2; no clear D. CDR1 and CDR2 (germline): MNHEY, SVGAGI. Trimming removed 5 bases at V and 4 bases at J, with 11 bases between. The CDR3 length is 13 residues. The CDR3 DNA sequence: TGTGCCAGCAGTCCAGGAGGGAGCTATGGCTACACCTTC. The encoded protein is CASSPGGSYGYTF.

The chain employs TRBV10-3 and TRBJ2-7; 9 bases map to TRBD2. Germline V CDR1 and CDR2: ENHRY, SYGVKD. This CDR3 has 16 amino acids. Trimming at V came to 6 bases and at J to 2 bases, leaving 11 bases not matched to a gene. The CDR3 bases are TGTGCCATCAGCGAATTTGGGGTAGCGGGAGCCTACGAGCAGTACTTC. Protein: CAISEFGVAGAYEQYF.

V gene TRBV5-5 combines with J gene TRBJ1-5; D possibly corresponds to TRBD1 (5 bases). Germline V gene data show CDR1 as SGHKS and CDR2 as YYEKEE (reference sequence). Trimming removed 4 bases at V and 8 bases at J, with 19 bases between. CDR3 length equals 15 residues. The CDR3 nucleotides are TGTGCCAGCAGCCCTCAAGGCGGGGCGGGGGAGCCCCAGCATTTT. Encoded protein: CASSPQGGAGEPQHF.

The V call is TRBV28, the J call TRBJ2-3; a possible D gene is TRBD2 (6 bases). The germline V gene has CDR1 MDHEN and CDR2 SYDVKM. Trimming removed 8 bases from V and 8 bases from J, with 35 bases in between. The CDR3 contains 19 residues. The CDR3 DNA reads as TGTGCCAGCCCCCCCCAACGTTGGGCGGAGGTTTACGGGGGAGGTACGCAGTATTTT. Its translation: CASPPQRWAEVYGGGTQYF. Full variable domain (outside the CDR3, taken from reference TRBV28 and TRBJ2-3): DVKVTQSSRYLVKRTGEKVFLECVQDMDHENMFWYRQDPGLGLRLIYFSYDVKMKEKGDIPEGYSVSREKKERFSLILESASTNQTSMYLCASPPQRWAEVYGGGTQYFGPGTRLTVL.

V and J are TRBV7-2 and TRBJ1-2; a possible D gene is TRBD1 (6 bases). Trimming pared 4 bases from V and 3 bases from J, leaving 21 bases between. Germline CDR1 SGHTA, CDR2 FQGNSA. The CDR3 length is 17 residues. CDR3 sequence reads: CASSSQLGKGGYYGYTF. CDR3 nucleotides: TGTGCCAGCAGCTCTCAATTGGGGAAGGGGGGTTACTATGGCTACACCTTC. The entire variable domain, with the rest obtained from reference TRBV7-2 and TRBJ1-2, is as follows: GAGVSQSPSNKVTEKGKDVELRCDPISGHTALYWYRQSLGQGLEFLIYFQGNSAPDKSGLPSDRFSAERTGGSVSTLTIQRTQQEDSAVYLCASSSQLGKGGYYGYTFGSGTRLTVV.

The table lists this clone with a count of one. V usage is TRBV12-5 and J usage is TRBJ2-1; 9 bases are a match to TRBD2. The ends lost 5 bases at V and 0 bases at J; junction bases unmatched: 5. From germline, CDR1 is LGHNT and CDR2 FRNRAP. CDR3 length: 16 amino acids. The CDR3 region is CASGRNSGSSYNEQFF. DNA for the CDR3: TGTGCTAGTGGTCGTAATAGCGGGAGCTCCTACAATGAGCAGTTCTTC.

The V and J genes are TRBV21-1 and TRBJ2-1; the table calls TRBD1, which could not be checked here. TRBV21-1 is deemed a pseudogene. The CDR3 extends over 16 amino acids. The CDR3 loop reads CASSIPPRTGYNEQFF. DNA of the CDR3: TGTGCCAGCAGCATTCCCCCCCGGACAGGCTACAATGAGCAGTTCTTC.

The CDR3 here is CASSQDSDTQYF. CDR3 in DNA: TGTGCCAGCAGCCAAGATTCAGATACGCAGTATTTT. The genes are TRBV4-2 and TRBJ2-3; no clear D gene. Germline CDR1 reads LGHNA; CDR2 reads YNFKEQ. The V and J ends lost 0 bases and 4 bases respectively, with 2 bases between them. The CDR3 has 12 amino acids.

The chain links TRBV19 to TRBJ1-2, with D perhaps TRBD1 (6 bases). This CDR3 comprises 14 residues. Deletions cut 3 bases from V and 4 bases from J, with 12 bases between. Looked up from germline, CDR1 is LNHDA and CDR2 is SQIVND (reference sequence). CDR3 DNA: TGTGCCAGTAGTATTTGGGGGCGCGGCTATGGCTACACCTTC. It yields the protein CASSIWGRGYGYTF.

The chain employs TRBV27 and TRBJ1-2, with D tentatively TRBD1 (6 bases). V was trimmed by 0 bases and J by 6 bases, leaving 14 bases between them. Looked up from germline, CDR1 is MNHEY and CDR2 is SMNVEV (reference sequence). The CDR3 has 15 amino acids. The CDR3 DNA sequence: TGTGCCAGCAGTTTATCCCCAGGGGCTTGGGATGGCTACACCTTC. Translated: CASSLSPGAWDGYTF.

For this clone: The junction shows a germline mismatch at one end, possibly a read error. The chain joins TRBV29-1 to TRBJ1-2; 9 bases fit TRBD1. Germline V CDR1 and CDR2: SQVTM, ANQGSEA. The CDR3 is 11 amino acids. CDR3 in DNA: TGCAGCGTTGAACCGGACAGGGGCCGCCGCTTC. It codes for CSVEPDRGRRF.

This clone was counted between two and nine times. The chain recombines TRBV15 with TRBJ1-2; D perhaps matches TRBD1 (5 bases). The CDR3 is made up of 15 amino acids. CDR1 and CDR2 (germline): LNHNV, YYDKDF (reference sequence). V lost 2 bases to trimming and J lost 2 bases, with 12 bases between them. The CDR3 region is CATSRTPTDNYGYTF. The CDR3 nucleotides are TGTGCCACCAGCAGAACCCCGACAGACAACTATGGCTACACCTTC.

V is TRBV5-6 and J is TRBJ2-5; 7 nucleotides align to TRBD2. V shed 4 bases, J shed 5 bases, and the junction held 8 bases outside the gene matches. Per the germline V gene, CDR1 is SGHDT and CDR2 is YYEEEE. The CDR3 sequence is 14 residues long. Here the CDR3 reads CASSTRTSKETQYF. The CDR3 bases are TGTGCCAGCAGCACGAGGACTAGTAAGGAGACCCAGTACTTC.

The rearrangement joins TRBV5-4 to TRBJ1-2; possibly TRBD1 for D (6 bases). The germline V and J ends were trimmed by 1 base and 2 bases, with 15 bases remaining between them. The CDR3 loop spans 16 amino acids. CDR1 SGHNT and CDR2 YYREEE come from the germline V gene (reference sequence). The chain's CDR3 is CASSLYGGAVNYGYTF. The DNA of the CDR3 is TGTGCCAGCAGCTTGTATGGGGGCGCGGTAAACTATGGCTACACCTTC.

The gene calls are TRBV27 and TRBJ1-1; 11 nucleotides align to TRBD1. J was trimmed by 2 bases and V by 5 bases; bases with no gene match: 7. Germline loops: CDR1 MNHEY, CDR2 SMNVEV (reference sequence). The CDR3 loop spans 16 amino acids. CDR3 sequence: CASSPSGTGGNTEAFF. The CDR3 DNA reads as TGTGCCAGCAGTCCAAGCGGGACAGGGGGAAACACTGAAGCTTTCTTT.

V and J are TRBV28 and TRBJ2-1; D might be TRBD1 (5 bases). V was pared by 4 bases and J by 0 bases, with 16 bases between. CDR3 length: 17 residues. The germline V gene encodes CDR1 MDHEN and CDR2 SYDVKM. CDR3 DNA sequence: TGTGCCAGCAGTTCTTGGGGCGACTCGAGCTCCTACAATGAGCAGTTCTTC. It translates to CASSSWGDSSSYNEQFF. Full variable domain (missing parts from reference TRBV28 and TRBJ2-1): DVKVTQSSRYLVKRTGEKVFLECVQDMDHENMFWYRQDPGLGLRLIYFSYDVKMKEKGDIPEGYSVSREKKERFSLILESASTNQTSMYLCASSSWGDSSSYNEQFFGPGTRLTVL.

There are a few counts of this clone. V is TRBV28 and J is TRBJ1-3; possibly TRBD1 for D (6 bases). Deletions cut 11 bases from V and 0 bases from J, with 11 bases between. The germline V gene has CDR1 MDHEN and CDR2 SYDVKM. The CDR3 totals 13 residues. The CDR3 DNA is TGTGCCGGCCAGGGGAGCTCTGGAAACACCATATATTTT. Its translation: CAGQGSSGNTIYF.

The genes are TRBV28 and TRBJ1-2; weak D call: TRBD1 (6 bases). This CDR3 is built from 15 residues. Looked up from germline, CDR1 is MDHEN and CDR2 is SYDVKM. The germline V and J ends were trimmed by 7 bases and 2 bases, with 17 bases remaining between them. This chain's CDR3 is CASTLTGGRNYGYTF. The CDR3 region has the DNA TGTGCCAGCACCCTCACCGGGGGGCGCAACTATGGCTACACCTTC.